These 24 T cell receptor beta chains share one sample of origin, sequenced in a study of spatial heterogeneity in lung cancer. Regarding time point: sample taken at primary tumor resection. A single record per CDR3 protein comes from TCRdb applying MiXCR to the 5' RACE reads. The sample gives 6,200 or so distinct CDR3 sequences, roughly 18% of which show up once; 16% is in the top ten. The specimen comprised normal lung tissue next to the tumor, sampled at surgery. These receptor sequences come from a male donor with early-stage non-small cell lung cancer.

This clonotype was observed a handful of times. This rearrangement joins TRBV20-1 to TRBJ2-4; 15 nucleotides agree with TRBD2. The germline CDR1 and CDR2 sequences are DFQATT and SNEGSKA (reference sequence). Unmatched junction bases numbered 12, after V lost 5 bases and J lost 7 bases. The CDR3 contains 17 residues. The CDR3 sequence is CSAYGTSGRRGPNIQYF. CDR3 coding DNA: TGCAGTGCTTATGGGACTAGCGGGAGGAGGGGACCGAACATTCAGTACTTC.

This clonotype is termed medium-sized. The chain couples TRBV28 to TRBJ1-6; D is ambiguous. The CDR3 covers 16 residues. Germline V CDR1 and CDR2: MDHEN, SYDVKM. Deletions cut 1 base from V and 2 bases from J, with 9 bases between. For the CDR3, the DNA is TGTGCCAGCAGTTTATTGCCCGCCACCTATAATTCACCCCTCCACTTT. Encoded protein: CASSLLPATYNSPLHF.

A few counts support this clonotype. The chain recombines TRBV7-6 with TRBJ1-5, with 8 bases aligning to TRBD1. V gave up 6 bases and J gave up 4 bases; unmatched junction bases: 11. CDR3 length: 16 amino acids. Germline loops: CDR1 SGHVS, CDR2 FNYEAQ. This CDR3 reads CASSSGQGRVNQPQHF. Here the CDR3 DNA reads TGTGCCAGCAGTTCCGGACAGGGTAGAGTGAATCAGCCCCAGCATTTT.

This clonotype was picked up one time. The chain employs TRBV28 and TRBJ1-4, with 9 positions matching TRBD1. J gave up 7 bases and V 6 bases, and 3 bases lay outside the gene matches. The germline V gene has CDR1 MDHEN and CDR2 SYDVKM. This CDR3 spans 13 amino acids. CDR3 loop: CASRRTGVEKLFF. The CDR3, as DNA: TGTGCCAGCAGGCGGACAGGGGTTGAAAAACTGTTTTTT.

This rearrangement joins TRBV6-5 to TRBJ2-3; D not certain. This CDR3 spans 13 amino acids. Germline values: CDR1 MNHEY, CDR2 SVGAGI. Trimming took off 1 base at V and 5 bases at J, with 7 bases between the two ends. CDR3 loop: CASSYFLRDTQYF. The CDR3 bases are TGTGCCAGCAGTTACTTCCTTAGAGATACGCAGTATTTT.

This clonotype turned up a few times. The rearrangement uses TRBV7-2 and TRBJ2-7, with TRBD2 matching 7 bases. The CDR3 is 14 residues long. V trimming: 5 bases; J trimming: 5 bases; junction bases outside the gene matches: 9. Germline values: CDR1 SGHTA, CDR2 FQGNSA. The chain's CDR3 is CASSPTAGFHEQYF. The CDR3 coding sequence is TGTGCCAGCAGCCCCACAGCGGGATTCCACGAGCAGTACTTC. The full variable domain, in which reference TRBV7-2 and TRBJ2-7 provide the parts outside the CDR3, is GAGVSQSPSNKVTEKGKDVELRCDPISGHTALYWYRQSLGQGLEFLIYFQGNSAPDKSGLPSDRFSAERTGGSVSTLTIQRTQQEDSAVYLCASSPTAGFHEQYFGPGTRLTVT.

This clonotype turned up a few times. This chain uses TRBV20-1 with TRBJ2-3, with D tentatively TRBD1 or TRBD2 (5 bases each). Germline values: CDR1 DFQATT, CDR2 SNEGSKA (reference sequence). This CDR3 has 15 amino acids. V shed 5 bases and J shed 8 bases, with 23 bases lying between them. The CDR3 bases are TGCAGTGCTCCTCGGGACGTAGGCACTCCCGGTACGCAGTATTTT. Amino acids: CSAPRDVGTPGTQYF.

The chain employs TRBV11-2 and TRBJ2-1, with TRBD2 matching over 9 bases. Germline values: CDR1 SGHAT, CDR2 FQNNGV. V trimming: 4 bases; J trimming: 4 bases; junction bases outside the gene matches: 11. The CDR3 loop spans 17 amino acids. CDR3 DNA: TGTGCCAGCAGCTCGATCACGACTAGCGGTTTGTACAATGAGCAGTTCTTC. It is translated as CASSSITTSGLYNEQFF.

The chain employs TRBV7-9 and TRBJ2-7, with TRBD2 as a possible D gene (6 bases). Trimming cost V 1 base and J 3 bases, with 10 bases left between them. The germline gives CDR1 SEHNR, CDR2 FQNEAQ (reference sequence). The CDR3 length is 14 residues. The CDR3, as DNA: TGTGCCAGCAGCTTAGACGGAGCGGGCTACGAGCAGTACTTC. Translation gives CASSLDGAGYEQYF.

This clonotype appeared a few times. V gene TRBV6-2 or TRBV6-3 combines with J gene TRBJ2-7, with D unresolved. CDR3 length equals 11 residues. The V end was cut by 5 bases, the J end by 7 bases, with 9 bases between. Germline V lookup: CDR1 MNHEY, CDR2 SVGEGT. CDR3 sequence (DNA): TGTGCCAGCAGTCCGTTCGGGGAGCAGTACTTC. It yields the protein CASSPFGEQYF.

This chain's CDR3 is CASSVDYNEQFF. CDR3 sequence (DNA): TGTGCCAGCAGCGTAGATTACAATGAGCAGTTCTTC. The chain employs TRBV9 and TRBJ2-1, with D unresolved. The CDR3 covers 12 residues. Germline V lookup: CDR1 SGDLS, CDR2 YYNGEE. Trimming removed 0 bases from V and 4 bases from J, with 2 bases in between.

The chain combines TRBV7-8 with TRBJ2-3; D may be TRBD1 (6 bases). The CDR3 spans 13 residues. V was clipped by 3 bases and J by 8 bases, with 12 bases between them. Germline V lookup: CDR1 SGHVS, CDR2 FQNEAQ. CDR3 amino acids: CASSFQGSGTQYF. Here the CDR3 DNA reads TGTGCCAGCAGCTTTCAGGGGAGTGGTACGCAGTATTTT.

This clonotype appeared a few times. The rearrangement uses TRBV20-1 and TRBJ1-3, with D possibly matching TRBD1 (6 bases). The germline V gene encodes CDR1 DFQATT and CDR2 SNEGSKA (reference sequence). The CDR3 has 15 residues. V lost 2 bases, J lost 0 bases, and 11 bases lay in between. The DNA for the CDR3 is TGCAGTGCTAGAACAGGGCCACACTCTGGAAACACCATATATTTT. This sequence encodes CSARTGPHSGNTIYF.

A single count supports this clonotype. One base away lies a much larger clone, so this may be a sequencing read error. The chain couples TRBV18 to TRBJ2-2; D not resolved. CDR1 and CDR2 (germline): KGHSH, LQKENI. There are 15 residues in the CDR3. V was trimmed by 4 bases and J by 0 bases, leaving 9 bases between them. Here the CDR3 DNA reads TGTGCCAGCTCACAACGACGGACGAACACCGGGGAGCTGTTTTTT. Translation: CASSQRRTNTGELFF.

The genes are TRBV11-2 and TRBJ2-5; the D gene is possibly TRBD2 (5 bases). The CDR3 is made up of 16 amino acids. Trimming took 2 bases from V and 2 from J, leaving 15 bases between them. Looked up from germline, CDR1 is SGHAT and CDR2 is FQNNGV. The CDR3 loop reads CASSLIQRRAQETQYF. CDR3 DNA: TGTGCCAGCAGCTTAATACAGAGGCGGGCGCAAGAGACCCAGTACTTC.

The sample holds a few counts of this clonotype. V and J are TRBV18 and TRBJ2-7; TRBD2 matches at 14 bases. The V gene end was trimmed by 4 bases and the J gene end by 5 bases; junction bases not matched to a gene: 4. The CDR3 is made up of 15 amino acids. CDR1 and CDR2 (germline): KGHSH, LQKENI. The CDR3 here is CASSRVTSGRDEQYF. CDR3 sequence (DNA): TGTGCCAGCTCACGGGTGACTAGCGGGAGGGACGAGCAGTACTTC.

This clonotype qualifies as medium-sized (0.01 to 0.1%). The chain joins TRBV5-1 to TRBJ2-1; D call uncertain. The germline CDR1 and CDR2 sequences are SGHRS and YFSETQ. The CDR3 sequence is 13 residues long. V lost 0 bases, J lost 9 bases, and 10 bases lay in between. Here the CDR3 DNA reads TGCGCCAGCAGCTTGGGAGGATGGACTGAGCAGTTCTTC. This codes for CASSLGGWTEQFF.

In its sample, this clonotype was seen a few times. The genes are TRBV24-1 and TRBJ2-6; 8 nucleotides align to TRBD1. Trimming at V came to 3 bases and at J to 0 bases, leaving 9 bases not matched to a gene. This CDR3 has 19 residues. The germline CDR1 and CDR2 sequences are KGHDR and SFDVKD. The CDR3 reads CATSDAKWTGNSGANVLTF. The CDR3 bases are TGTGCCACCAGTGATGCCAAATGGACAGGGAACTCTGGGGCCAACGTCCTGACTTTC.

In this sample, this clonotype turned up a few times. The J gene is TRBJ2-5, the V gene TRBV20-1; TRBD1 aligns across 7 bases. The V and J ends lost 3 bases and 5 bases, in that order; junction bases with no gene match: 6. The CDR3 runs 13 residues. Germline loops: CDR1 DFQATT, CDR2 SNEGSKA (reference sequence). The CDR3 loop is CSASPQGRETQYF. CDR3 nucleotides: TGCAGTGCTAGCCCACAGGGGCGGGAGACCCAGTACTTC.

This clonotype was recorded once. The gene calls are TRBV20-1 and TRBJ1-6, with 8 bases aligning to TRBD1. Looked up from germline, CDR1 is DFQATT and CDR2 is SNEGSKA (reference sequence). This CDR3 is 15 amino acids long. V trimming: 3 bases; J trimming: 7 bases; junction bases outside the gene matches: 8. CDR3 protein: CSASQGALHNSPLHF. The DNA of the CDR3 is TGCAGTGCTAGTCAGGGGGCCCTTCACAATTCACCCCTCCACTTT.

By its share, this clonotype is medium-sized (0.01 to 0.1%). The chain combines TRBV29-1 with TRBJ2-7, with 10 bases that match TRBD2. Trimming removed 4 bases from V and 5 bases from J; junction bases left unmatched: 5. CDR3 length: 13 residues. Germline assignment: CDR1 SQVTM and CDR2 ANQGSEA. CDR3 bases: TGCAGCGTTGCTTGGCTAGCGGGAGACGAGCAGTACTTC. Encoded protein: CSVAWLAGDEQYF.

This clonotype was seen at least ten times. The genes are TRBV28 and TRBJ1-4; D not certain. V was shortened by 1 base and J by 5 bases, with 5 bases between the two germline ends. The CDR3 totals 13 residues. Germline CDR1 is MDHEN and CDR2 is SYDVKM. In DNA form, the CDR3 reads TGTGCCAGCAGTTTATTAGGGAATGAAAAACTGTTTTTT. This sequence encodes CASSLLGNEKLFF. The entire variable domain, with the rest obtained from reference TRBV28 and TRBJ1-4, is as follows: DVKVTQSSRYLVKRTGEKVFLECVQDMDHENMFWYRQDPGLGLRLIYFSYDVKMKEKGDIPEGYSVSREKKERFSLILESASTNQTSMYLCASSLLGNEKLFFGSGTQLSVL.

This clonotype was seen many times. This chain links TRBV2 with TRBJ1-5; 8 bases align to TRBD1. CDR1 SNHLY and CDR2 FYNNEI come from the germline V gene. The CDR3 runs to 16 residues. J was trimmed by 6 bases and V by 5 bases; bases with no gene match: 12. The CDR3 nucleotides read TGTGCCAGCAGTCCTCAACCCCGACAGGGGAGTCAGCCCCAGCATTTT. Translation: CASSPQPRQGSQPQHF.

This clonotype has a handful of counts. This chain connects TRBV27 to TRBJ2-2, with TRBD1 matching over 8 bases. With V trimmed by 4 bases and J by 0 bases, 4 bases remained unmatched. This CDR3 is built from 16 residues. CDR1 is MNHEY, CDR2 SMNVEV, per germline (reference sequence). The CDR3 DNA reads TGTGCCAGCAGTTCCGGGGACAGGTCGAACACCGGGGAGCTGTTTTTT. Translation gives CASSSGDRSNTGELFF.